This TCR beta chain was profiled in a study of blood T cell repertoires in COVID-19. In the original analysis: Estimation of nucleated cell counts relied on the amplification of reference gene primers. Some clones are missing from TCRdb's copy, which holds only in-frame ones; the method was immunoSEQ multiplex PCR. V and J calls and clone size are as listed in that table; D and trimming were resolved from the DNA. The table includes a few hundred thousand clones, approximately 92% detected once. The CDR3 totals 16 residues. Trimming shortened V by 1 base and J by 7 bases, and 17 bases separated the two germline ends. CDR1 and CDR2 from the germline V gene are SGHVS and FQNEAQ.

The origin of this receptor is a man aged 25-45 years who had recovered from COVID-19. Sequencing was performed on PBMCs or T cells enriched from blood (not recorded which). The rearrangement links TRBV7-8 to TRBJ1-5; maybe TRBD1 (6 bases). CDR3 nucleotide sequence: TGTGCCAGCAGCTTAGACAGGGACGGACGTAGGCAGCCCCAGCATTTT. It yields the protein CASSLDRDGRRQPQHF.